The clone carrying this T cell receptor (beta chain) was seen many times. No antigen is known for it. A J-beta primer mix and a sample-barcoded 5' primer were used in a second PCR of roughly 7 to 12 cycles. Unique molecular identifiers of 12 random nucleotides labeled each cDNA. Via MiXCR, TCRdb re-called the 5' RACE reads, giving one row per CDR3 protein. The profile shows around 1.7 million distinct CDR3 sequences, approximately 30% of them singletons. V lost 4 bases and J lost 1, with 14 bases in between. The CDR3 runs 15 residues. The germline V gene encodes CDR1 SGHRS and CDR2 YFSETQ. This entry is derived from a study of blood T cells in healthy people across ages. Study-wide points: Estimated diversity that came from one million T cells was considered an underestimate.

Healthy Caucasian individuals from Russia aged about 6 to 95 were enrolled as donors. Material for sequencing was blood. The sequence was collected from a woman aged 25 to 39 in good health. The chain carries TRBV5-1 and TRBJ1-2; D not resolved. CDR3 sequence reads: CASSPTTADNYGYTF. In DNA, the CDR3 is TGCGCCAGCAGCCCGACAACAGCCGATAACTATGGCTACACCTTC.